The 29 T cell receptor beta chains given below trace back to one sample, sequenced in a study of vaccination and CD4 T cells after COVID-19. No antigen is known for these receptors. The Oncomine TCR Beta short-read assay generated sequence data from the DNA of cultured CD4+ T cells. From the PCR reads, TCRdb called clonotypes with MiXCR, one entry per CDR3 protein. The table includes just under 20,000 distinct CDR3 sequences, roughly half detected once. Treatment given: approximately 10-day PBMC culture with coronavirus spike peptide pools or control peptides (ViraFEST assay). Source material: CD4+ T cells from blood, cultured in vitro. The receptor source for this set is a human donor who had recovered from COVID-19.

The CDR3 loop reads CASSRNRANVLTF. The CDR3 bases are TGTGCCAGCAGCCGGAACAGGGCCAACGTCCTGACTTTC. V gene TRBV11-2 combines with J gene TRBJ2-6; D uncertain. Germline-derived CDR1 and CDR2 are SGHAT and FQNNGV. Trimming pared 5 bases from V and 5 bases from J, leaving 7 bases between. CDR3 length equals 13 residues.

On this clonotype itself: One end of the junction varies from germline; a read error may be responsible. V is TRBV7-7 and J is TRBJ2-1; 7 bases line up with TRBD1. The CDR3 runs 15 residues. The germline V gene encodes CDR1 SSHAT and CDR2 FNYEAQ (reference sequence). In DNA form, the CDR3 reads TGTGCTAGCAGCGCCGGACAGGCCGTATACAATGAGCAGTTCTTC. Amino acids: CASSAGQAVYNEQFF.

The chain employs TRBV5-8 and TRBJ2-7, with 14 bases identical to TRBD2. Germline CDR1 and CDR2: SGHTS and YDEGEE. V was clipped by 4 bases and J by 7 bases; unmatched bases: 10. This CDR3 is 16 amino acids long. The CDR3 nucleotides read TGTGCCAGCAGCCCGGGACTAGCGGGAGCGGTGGGGGAGCAGTACTTC. This codes for CASSPGLAGAVGEQYF.

The chain is built from TRBV15 and TRBJ2-6; possible D gene TRBD2, 5 bases. The CDR3 totals 16 residues. Trimming pared 6 bases from V and 1 base from J, leaving 13 bases between. Germline lookup yields CDR1 LNHNV and CDR2 YYDKDF (reference sequence). CDR3 region: CATSVLTGSGANVLTF. The CDR3 DNA reads TGTGCCACCAGTGTGTTGACGGGGTCTGGGGCCAACGTCCTGACTTTC.

The chain couples TRBV20-1 to TRBJ2-7, with TRBD1 as a possible D gene (6 bases). V was cut by 1 base and J by 6 bases, with 10 bases left in between. CDR3 length equals 12 residues. Germline loops: CDR1 DFQATT, CDR2 SNEGSKA (reference sequence). The CDR3 loop reads CSARGGGSEQYF. The CDR3 bases are TGCAGTGCTAGAGGAGGGGGATCCGAGCAGTACTTC.

This clonotype has more than one count but fewer than ten. The gene calls are TRBV2 and TRBJ2-7, with 8 bases fitting TRBD2. CDR3 length equals 14 residues. V gave up 6 bases and J gave up 2 bases; unmatched junction bases: 6. Germline V lookup: CDR1 SNHLY, CDR2 FYNNEI. The CDR3 DNA reads as TGTGCCAGCAGGGCAGGGACTAGGGCCTACGAGCAGTACTTC. Amino acids: CASRAGTRAYEQYF.

The chain combines TRBV2 with TRBJ2-5; D unclear. The CDR3 spans 12 residues. From germline, CDR1 is SNHLY and CDR2 FYNNEI. The ends were cut back, 4 bases at V and 4 bases at J, with 7 bases in the middle. The CDR3 sequence is CASSAGGETQYF. The CDR3 nucleotides read TGTGCCAGCAGTGCCGGCGGAGAGACCCAGTACTTC.

This sequence joins TRBV10-1 and TRBJ1-1; 10 bases agree with TRBD1. This CDR3 is 16 amino acids long. Germline V gene lookup returns CDR1 WNHNN and CDR2 SYGVQD (reference sequence). J lost 1 base, V lost 6 bases, and 8 bases had no gene match. The CDR3 is CASSDRGRASNTEAFF. The CDR3 nucleotides read TGCGCCAGCAGCGACAGGGGGCGAGCTTCGAACACTGAAGCTTTCTTT.

The rearrangement uses TRBV27 and TRBJ1-1; the match to TRBD1 covers 9 bases. V was clipped by 6 bases and J by 6 bases; unmatched bases: 8. CDR3 length: 14 residues. Per the germline V gene, CDR1 is MNHEY and CDR2 is SMNVEV (reference sequence). The CDR3 coding sequence is TGTGCCAGCAGCAACAGGGGGCTTGGATCTGAAGCTTTCTTT. This sequence encodes CASSNRGLGSEAFF.

This chain links TRBV19 with TRBJ1-2, with a weak D call TRBD1 (6 bases). Germline V gene data show CDR1 as LNHDA and CDR2 as SQIVND (reference sequence). CDR3 size: 15 residues. V gave up 7 bases and J gave up 8 bases, with 23 bases separating them. CDR3 sequence: CASTSDWAGEGGYTF. The CDR3 nucleotides read TGTGCCAGTACCTCGGACTGGGCAGGGGAAGGAGGCTACACCTTC.

This clonotype was counted a few times. This rearrangement joins TRBV6-5 to TRBJ1-2; TRBD1 matches 12 bases. The germline CDR1 and CDR2 sequences are MNHEY and SVGAGI. V trimming: 2 bases; J trimming: 7 bases; junction bases outside the gene matches: 11. The CDR3 sequence is 17 residues long. The CDR3 nucleotides are TGTGCCAGCAGTTACGTGTCCTCGGGACAGGGGGCTCGTGGCTACACCTTC. The encoded protein is CASSYVSSGQGARGYTF.

The V and J genes are TRBV19 and TRBJ1-1; D not certain. V was clipped by 7 bases and J by 8 bases, with 14 bases between them. The CDR3 consists of 12 residues. Germline values: CDR1 LNHDA, CDR2 SQIVND (reference sequence). DNA of the CDR3: TGTGCCAGTACGGGTTGGGGAAACGAAGCTTTCTTT. Translated: CASTGWGNEAFF.

This chain uses TRBV6-2 or TRBV6-3 with TRBJ2-5; TRBD1 might be the D (6 bases). Germline lookup yields CDR1 MNHEY and CDR2 SVGEGT. V shed 6 bases and J shed 5 bases, with 10 bases lying between them. The CDR3 totals 12 residues. For the CDR3, the DNA is TGTGCCAGCAGCCTTAGGGGGGAGACCCAGTACTTC. It codes for CASSLRGETQYF.

The table lists this clonotype with a few counts. The chain recombines TRBV28 with TRBJ1-5; D might be TRBD1 (5 bases). Germline V gene lookup returns CDR1 MDHEN and CDR2 SYDVKM. The length of the CDR3 is 16 residues. Trimming took 2 bases from V and 5 from J, leaving 16 bases between them. CDR3 in amino acids: CASSLRQGEGDQPQHF. The DNA of the CDR3 is TGTGCCAGCAGTTTAAGGCAGGGTGAAGGAGATCAGCCCCAGCATTTT.

The V and J genes are TRBV5-1 and TRBJ2-4; 9 bases fit TRBD2. The CDR3 runs 16 residues. V was clipped by 5 bases and J by 3 bases; unmatched bases: 9. In germline, CDR1 is SGHRS, CDR2 YFSETQ. In DNA form, the CDR3 reads TGCGCCAGCAGGCCGTTAGTAGCGGGAGTCAAAAACATTCAGTACTTC. Amino acid sequence: CASRPLVAGVKNIQYF.

Only a few counts were recorded for this clonotype. CDR3 in DNA: TGTGCCAGCAGCCACCCCGGGAAAGCCAAAAACATTCAGTACTTC. As protein: CASSHPGKAKNIQYF. The chain has TRBV6-1 and TRBJ2-4, with D possibly matching TRBD2 (5 bases). CDR1 MNHNS and CDR2 SASEGT come from the germline V gene. Trimming left V 6 bases short and J 0 bases short, with 12 bases between. The CDR3 covers 15 residues.

The chain is built from TRBV7-7 and TRBJ2-1, with D hard to call. The CDR3 runs 14 residues. Per the germline V gene, CDR1 is SSHAT and CDR2 is FNYEAQ (reference sequence). V shed 2 bases and J shed 3 bases, with 8 bases lying between them. CDR3 in amino acids: CASSLLSFYNEQFF. For the CDR3, the DNA is TGTGCCAGCAGCTTACTTTCATTCTACAATGAGCAGTTCTTC.

The chain combines TRBV20-1 with TRBJ2-3, with D perhaps matching TRBD1 or TRBD2 (6 bases each). CDR3 length equals 14 residues. The V end was cut by 1 base, the J end by 8 bases, with 16 bases between. Germline CDR1 is DFQATT and CDR2 is SNEGSKA (reference sequence). In nucleotides, the CDR3 is TGCAGTGCTAGAGTCCCGGGGGCGGATACTACGCAGTATTTT. Amino acids: CSARVPGADTTQYF.

V usage is TRBV21-1 and J usage is TRBJ1-3; TRBD1 was called by the table and not checked on the DNA. TRBV21-1 constitutes a pseudogene. The CDR3 consists of 13 residues. The CDR3 sequence: CASIILDRNTIYF. The CDR3 DNA reads TGTGCCAGCATTATCCTGGACAGAAACACCATATATTTT.

This chain links TRBV2 with TRBJ2-1; D might be TRBD1 (6 bases). CDR1 SNHLY and CDR2 FYNNEI come from the germline V gene. The CDR3 consists of 13 residues. V lost 5 bases and J 8 bases, leaving 13 bases between the germline ends. This CDR3 is CASSRQQGHEQFF. DNA of the CDR3: TGTGCCAGCAGTCGGCAACAGGGACATGAGCAGTTCTTC.

The chain employs TRBV2 and TRBJ2-3; possibly TRBD1 for D (5 bases). This CDR3 has 12 residues. Deletions cut 6 bases from V and 2 bases from J, with 6 bases between. The germline CDR1 and CDR2 sequences are SNHLY and FYNNEI. CDR3 sequence: CASRTDTDTQYF. The CDR3 DNA follows: TGTGCCAGCAGGACAGACACAGATACGCAGTATTTT. Full variable domain (missing parts from reference TRBV2 and TRBJ2-3): EPEVTQTPSHQVTQMGQEVILRCVPISNHLYFYWYRQILGQKVEFLVSFYNNEISEKSEIFDDQFSVERPDGSNFTLKIRSTKLEDSAMYFCASRTDTDTQYFGPGTRLTVL.

Only a few counts were recorded for this clonotype. V gene TRBV20-1 combines with J gene TRBJ2-6, with D maybe TRBD2 (5 bases). Germline values: CDR1 DFQATT, CDR2 SNEGSKA (reference sequence). CDR3 size: 19 residues. V lost 0 bases and J 0 bases, leaving 18 bases between the germline ends. CDR3 sequence: CSARDSLRATYSGANVLTF. In nucleotides, the CDR3 is TGCAGTGCTAGAGATTCCTTGAGGGCCACCTACTCTGGGGCCAACGTCCTGACTTTC.

This chain connects TRBV7-2 to TRBJ2-5; TRBD1 aligns across 8 bases. This CDR3 contains 13 residues. Looked up from germline, CDR1 is SGHTA and CDR2 is FQGNSA. With V trimmed by 5 bases and J by 7 bases, 6 bases remained unmatched. The CDR3 here is CASSPGQGRTQYF. CDR3 DNA: TGTGCCAGCAGCCCAGGACAGGGAAGGACCCAGTACTTC.

The rearrangement uses TRBV20-1 and TRBJ1-2, with D possibly matching TRBD1 (5 bases). This CDR3 is 13 amino acids long. Per the germline V gene, CDR1 is DFQATT and CDR2 is SNEGSKA (reference sequence). V was shortened by 3 bases and J by 8 bases, with 16 bases between the two germline ends. The CDR3 DNA follows: TGCAGTGCTAGTGAGACCGGGACGGCAGGCTACACCTTC. This gives the protein CSASETGTAGYTF.

The rearrangement joins TRBV5-4 to TRBJ2-3, with D unresolved. This CDR3 spans 15 amino acids. The V gene lost 4 bases and the J gene lost 0 bases, with 12 bases spanning the gap. Looked up from germline, CDR1 is SGHNT and CDR2 is YYREEE (reference sequence). The CDR3 nucleotides read TGTGCCAGCAGCCTCCGGGCAGCTAGCACAGATACGCAGTATTTT. This encodes CASSLRAASTDTQYF. Full variable domain (outside the CDR3, taken from reference TRBV5-4 and TRBJ2-3): ETGVTQSPTHLIKTRGQQVTLRCSSQSGHNTVSWYQQALGQGPQFIFQYYREEENGRGNFPPRFSGLQFPNYSSELNVNALELDDSALYLCASSLRAASTDTQYFGPGTRLTVL.

This chain joins TRBV7-7 and TRBJ2-3; a weak D match, TRBD2 (5 bases). Between the trimmed V and J ends, which lost 2 bases and 4 bases, there was a span of 10 bases. Looked up from germline, CDR1 is SSHAT and CDR2 is FNYEAQ (reference sequence). This CDR3 is 14 amino acids long. The CDR3 sequence is CASSLSLAADTQYF. The CDR3 DNA follows: TGTGCCAGCAGCTTATCCCTAGCAGCAGATACGCAGTATTTT.

CDR3 DNA: TGTGCCACCAGCAGATGGGGAAAGCGGAACACCGGGGAGCTGTTTTTT. It translates to CATSRWGKRNTGELFF. The chain is built from TRBV15 and TRBJ2-2; D unresolved. Deletions cut 2 bases from V and 1 base from J, with 11 bases between. From germline, CDR1 is LNHNV and CDR2 YYDKDF (reference sequence). The CDR3 is 16 residues long.

The genes are TRBV23-1 and TRBJ2-2; D is possibly TRBD2 (5 bases). TRBV23-1 has ORF status, its function being uncertain. V was trimmed by 6 bases and J by 0 bases, leaving 14 bases between them. The CDR3 sequence is 16 residues long. The DNA for the CDR3 is TGCGCCAGCAGCCAAGATGTAGCGTCGAACACCGGGGAGCTGTTTTTT. Protein: CASSQDVASNTGELFF.

With respect to this clonotype: Relative to the germline gene, one junction end is altered; a read error may explain this. The chain is built from TRBV24-1 and TRBJ1-2; the D is unclear. The length of the CDR3 is 13 residues. CDR1 is KGHDR, CDR2 SFDVKD, per germline. The chain's CDR3 is CVTTREPNYGYTF. CDR3 coding DNA: TGTGTCACCACTAGGGAACCTAACTATGGCTACACCTTC.